Listed below are T cell receptor beta chains from one sample, sequenced in a study of shared clonotypes between healthy human individuals. Assay: immunoSEQ multiplex PCR; the TCRdb copy retains only in-frame clones and omits some. In the table there are under 750,000 clones, approximately 77% of which are singletons. The specimen was memory CD4+ T cells sorted from blood. These receptors came from a woman aged 25 to 39 in good health. Each CDR3 is given with its conserved first and last residue. A D gene is named only where the DNA matches it firmly. Part of the rows lack a size; the others show once, few, many or a class for expanded clones.

CDR3 DNA,CDR3 protein,J gene,V gene,clone size,D gene
TGTGCCAGCAGCGGTTCTCCGAACACCGGGGAGCTGTTTTTT,CASSGSPNTGELFF,TRBJ2-2,TRBV9,-,-
TGTGCCAGCAGCTCAAAAACGGGCACTGAAGCTTTCTTT,CASSSKTGTEAFF,TRBJ1-1,TRBV9,-,-
TGTGCCAGTGCGGGACTCCAATCAGGCGATACGCAGTATTTT,CASAGLQSGDTQYF,TRBJ2-3,TRBV28,-,-
TGTGCCAGCAGCCTTGCCGGACGGAGGGAGTCCTACGAGCAGTACTTC,CASSLAGRRESYEQYF,TRBJ2-7,TRBV5-6,-,-
TGTGCCATCCTACCCCGGGACTGGCTAGATGAGCAGTACTTC,CAILPRDWLDEQYF,TRBJ2-7,TRBV10-3,-,-
TGTGCCAGCAGCTGGAGGTCTGGAAACACCATATATTTT,CASSWRSGNTIYF,TRBJ1-3,TRBV5-4,-,-
TGTGCCTGGAAAGGAGGGGGACCCTACGAGCAGTACTTC,CAWKGGGPYEQYF,TRBJ2-7,TRBV30,-,-
TGTGCCAGCAGCTTTGGCGCAACTAATGAAAAACTGTTTTTT,CASSFGATNEKLFF,TRBJ1-4,TRBV5-4,-,-
TGTGCCAGCGGCGAAGCCGGGACTAGCAGCGAAAAGGAGCTGTTTTTT,CASGEAGTSSEKELFF,TRBJ2-2,TRBV27,-,TRBD2
TGTGCCAGTAGAGAACAGGAGTCGTACCAGCCCCAGCATTTT,CASREQESYQPQHF,TRBJ1-5,TRBV19,-,-
TGCGCCAGCAGCCGGACGACTAGCGGGAGAAACGAGCAGTACTTC,CASSRTTSGRNEQYF,TRBJ2-7,TRBV4-1,-,TRBD2
TGCGCCAGCAGCTTAGCTACGACAGCCGTCCCTTCTGGGGCCAACGTCCTGACTTTC,CASSLATTAVPSGANVLTF,TRBJ2-6,TRBV5-1,-,-
TGCGCCAGCAGCCAAAATCCGGCTAGCGGGTCCTACAATGAGCAGTTCTTC,CASSQNPASGSYNEQFF,TRBJ2-1,TRBV4-1,-,TRBD2
TGTGCCAGCAGTGACGGCGGTAGGGCTAGCGGAAACAATGAGCAGTTCTTC,CASSDGGRASGNNEQFF,TRBJ2-1,TRBV6-4,-,TRBD2
TGTGCCAGCAGCACTTTAGCTGAGCAGTTCTTC,CASSTLAEQFF,TRBJ2-1,TRBV5-4,-,-
TGCGCCAGCAGCTCGGGGACTAGCACCGGGGAGCTGTTTTTT,CASSSGTSTGELFF,TRBJ2-2,TRBV5-1,-,TRBD2
TGTGCCATCAGTGATGGTCCCTCGGGGGGCTACACCTTC,CAISDGPSGGYTF,TRBJ1-2,TRBV10-3,-,-
TGTGCCAGCAGCCAAGATCTTGGCGTAAACACCATATATTTT,CASSQDLGVNTIYF,TRBJ1-3,TRBV4-2,many,-